The 9 T cell receptor beta chains given below trace back to one sample, sequenced in a study of cytomegalovirus exposure and HLA in healthy donors. The PCR used 60 Vbeta and 13 Jbeta primers. Some clones are missing from TCRdb's copy, which holds only in-frame ones; the method was immunoSEQ multiplex PCR. The sample yields over 150,000 clones, about 80% seen once. Material: PBMCs. These receptors all stem from a man aged 18 to 35 in good health and CMV-seropositive.

The rearrangement links TRBV4-3 to TRBJ1-2; D might be TRBD1 (5 bases). Germline assignment: CDR1 LGHNA and CDR2 YSLEER. Trimming removed 0 bases from V and 0 bases from J, with 8 bases in between. CDR3 size: 15 residues. CDR3 loop: CASSQETDTNYGYTF. The DNA of the CDR3 is TGCGCCAGCAGCCAAGAGACAGACACTAACTATGGCTACACCTTC.

This clone turned up a few times. For the CDR3, the DNA is TGTGCCAGCTCACCACGCACAAGCACAAAGGGCGACAGATACACTGAAGCTTTCTTT. Its translation: CASSPRTSTKGDRYTEAFF. The J gene is TRBJ1-1, the V gene TRBV18, with D possibly matching TRBD1 (5 bases). Germline values: CDR1 KGHSH, CDR2 LQKENI. The CDR3 is 19 residues long. V was pared by 1 base and J by 3 bases, with 24 bases between.

The chain links TRBV7-8 to TRBJ2-7, with TRBD1 identical over 8 bases. The CDR3 spans 15 residues. With 5 bases clipped from V and 4 bases from J, the junction kept 10 bases outside the gene matches. Germline V lookup: CDR1 SGHVS, CDR2 FQNEAQ. DNA for the CDR3: TGTGCCAGCAGCGCTAGGGACAGGCAGACTTACGAGCAGTACTTC. Translating it yields CASSARDRQTYEQYF.

The V gene is TRBV9, the J gene TRBJ1-2; D may be TRBD1 (5 bases). Trimming took off 4 bases at V and 4 bases at J, with 14 bases between the two ends. This CDR3 is 14 amino acids long. Per germline, CDR1 SGDLS and CDR2 YYNGEE. In DNA form, the CDR3 reads TGTGCCAGCAGCTCTGTCTCCGACAGCTATGGCTACACCTTC. Protein sequence: CASSSVSDSYGYTF.

J is TRBJ1-2 and V is TRBV7-2, with 9 bases identical to TRBD1. Per germline, CDR1 SGHTA and CDR2 FQGNSA. J was trimmed by 4 bases and V by 3 bases; bases with no gene match: 9. CDR3 length equals 16 residues. The CDR3 region has the DNA TGTGCCAGCAGCTTTTCCGGGACAGGGCTCGGCTATGGCTACACCTTC. As protein: CASSFSGTGLGYGYTF.

This clone occurred a few times. The V and J genes are TRBV7-2 and TRBJ1-2; perhaps TRBD1 as D (5 bases). Trimming shortened V by 1 base and J by 2 bases, and 11 bases separated the two germline ends. The CDR3 consists of 15 residues. Germline-derived CDR1 and CDR2 are SGHTA and FQGNSA. CDR3 protein: CASSLEPGMNYGYTF. Written as DNA, the CDR3 is TGTGCCAGCAGCTTAGAGCCAGGGATGAACTATGGCTACACCTTC.

This clone was counted only a few times. This chain uses TRBV10-3 with TRBJ2-7; 12 bases match TRBD1. Trimming cost V 4 bases and J 4 bases; bases outside gene matches: 5. The CDR3 is 15 amino acids. Germline CDR1 is ENHRY and CDR2 is SYGVKD. CDR3 in amino acids: CAISGGTGGEYEQYF. CDR3 in DNA: TGTGCCATCAGTGGGGGGACAGGGGGCGAGTACGAGCAGTACTTC.

Only a few counts were recorded for this clone. CDR3 DNA sequence: TGTGCCAGCAGCTTAGCCGTTAGGGGCGTGGGCGAGCAGTACTTC. It translates to CASSLAVRGVGEQYF. The chain employs TRBV7-2 and TRBJ2-7; D possibly corresponds to TRBD1 (5 bases). CDR3 length: 15 amino acids. Between the trimmed V and J ends, which lost 0 bases and 6 bases, there was a span of 15 bases. CDR1 and CDR2 (germline): SGHTA, FQGNSA.

As for this clone: Other DNA sequences in the sample encode the same CDR3. As DNA, the CDR3 is TGTGCCAGCAGACGTGGACAGGGGGGTTCGGCTAATGAAAAACTGTTTTTT. It codes for CASRRGQGGSANEKLFF. V is TRBV11-2 and J is TRBJ1-4; 10 bases align to TRBD1. The CDR3 is 17 amino acids. Germline V gene sequence: CDR1 SGHAT, CDR2 FQNNGV. The J segment lost 3 bases and the V segment lost 6 bases, leaving 10 bases of the junction unmatched.